One sample yielded the 32 T cell receptor beta chains listed below, sequenced in a study of somatic mutations in cytotoxic T cells in rheumatoid arthritis. Measured with immunoSEQ multiplex PCR; TCRdb has only the in-frame clones, and not every one. The table lists nearly 4,500 clones, roughly 77% of them singletons. Material: CD8+ T cells sorted from blood. Source of these receptors: a woman aged 60-75 years with rheumatoid arthritis.

V and J are TRBV5-8 and TRBJ2-1; D is ambiguous. Looked up from germline, CDR1 is SGHTS and CDR2 is YDEGEE. The V gene lost 0 bases and the J gene lost 6 bases, with 4 bases spanning the gap. This CDR3 contains 12 residues. The DNA for the CDR3 is TGTGCCAGCAGCTTGGGTCTCAATGAGCAGTTCTTC. Translated, it gives CASSLGLNEQFF.

CDR3 coding DNA: TGTGCCATCGGACTAGCGTCCTACAATGAGCAGTTCTTC. Protein: CAIGLASYNEQFF. The chain combines TRBV6-5 with TRBJ2-1, with 9 bases that match TRBD2. Trimming removed 10 bases from V and 1 base from J; junction bases left unmatched: 2. CDR1 is MNHEY, CDR2 SVGAGI, per germline. This CDR3 comprises 13 residues.

This sequence joins TRBV7-8 and TRBJ2-7; 8 positions agree with TRBD1. This CDR3 is 15 amino acids long. CDR1 SGHVS and CDR2 FQNEAQ come from the germline V gene. With 4 bases clipped from V and 0 bases from J, the junction kept 5 bases outside the gene matches. The CDR3 sequence: CASSSHQGASYEQYF. DNA for the CDR3: TGTGCCAGCAGCTCTCACCAGGGGGCCTCCTACGAGCAGTACTTC.

V and J are TRBV7-9 and TRBJ2-7, with D possibly being TRBD1 (6 bases). This CDR3 has 16 residues. Trimming removed 5 bases from V and 2 bases from J, with 19 bases in between. The germline V gene encodes CDR1 SEHNR and CDR2 FQNEAQ (reference sequence). CDR3 sequence reads: CASSPPLGAGPYEQYF. The CDR3 coding sequence is TGTGCCAGCAGCCCACCTTTGGGGGCCGGACCCTACGAGCAGTACTTC.

The rearrangement links TRBV7-3 to TRBJ2-5; 8 bases are shared with TRBD1. This CDR3 spans 17 amino acids. The germline gives CDR1 SGHTA, CDR2 FQGTGA. J was trimmed by 2 bases and V by 4 bases; bases with no gene match: 12. The CDR3 protein is CASSSRTQGARQETQYF. The DNA of the CDR3 is TGTGCCAGCAGCTCCCGAACCCAGGGGGCCCGTCAAGAGACCCAGTACTTC.

The chain carries TRBV27 and TRBJ2-5, with 9 positions matching TRBD1. The assigned J gene may be wrong: the sequence end matches TRBJ2-7 better. Germline CDR1 is MNHEY and CDR2 is SMNVEV (reference sequence). The CDR3 extends over 14 amino acids. The CDR3: CASGRDREFVEQYF. The CDR3 DNA reads as TGTGCCAGCGGCCGGGACAGGGAATTTGTCGAGCAGTACTTC.

The chain joins TRBV29-1 to TRBJ2-7; D is unresolved. Per germline, CDR1 SQVTM and CDR2 ANQGSEA. Trimming took 2 bases from V and 0 from J, leaving 8 bases between them. CDR3 length: 13 residues. CDR3 sequence reads: CSVEIALSYEQYF. The CDR3 nucleotides read TGCAGCGTTGAAATCGCGCTCTCCTACGAGCAGTACTTC.

The V and J genes are TRBV10-3 and TRBJ2-7, with D unclear. This CDR3 has 14 residues. The V and J ends lost 0 bases and 3 bases respectively, with 9 bases between them. From germline, CDR1 is ENHRY and CDR2 SYGVKD. The CDR3, as DNA: TGTGCCATCAGTGAGTCCGGCGAGGTCTACGAGCAGTACGTC. Translating it yields CAISESGEVYEQYV.

The chain employs TRBV6-4 and TRBJ2-3, with a possible D match to TRBD1 (6 bases). The ends were cut back, 2 bases at V and 5 bases at J, with 11 bases in the middle. CDR3 length: 14 residues. CDR1 is MRHNA and CDR2 is SNTAGT in the germline V gene. CDR3 region: CASSDGQGIDTQYF. In DNA, the CDR3 is TGTGCCAGCAGTGACGGGCAGGGGATAGATACGCAGTATTTT.

This clone has only a few counts. The rearrangement links TRBV15 to TRBJ2-3; 7 bases are a match to TRBD2. With 1 base clipped from V and 1 base from J, the junction kept 2 bases outside the gene matches. Germline V gene sequence: CDR1 LNHNV, CDR2 YYDKDF (reference sequence). The CDR3 is 15 amino acids. The CDR3 is CATSRGGGGTDTQYF. The CDR3 coding sequence is TGTGCCACCAGCAGAGGGGGAGGGGGCACAGATACGCAGTATTTT.

The rearrangement uses TRBV28 and TRBJ2-1; 8 nucleotides line up with TRBD1. Germline CDR1 reads MDHEN; CDR2 reads SYDVKM. V trimming: 6 bases; J trimming: 2 bases; junction bases outside the gene matches: 12. The CDR3 covers 17 residues. The CDR3 sequence: CASRSFTGTGPYNEQFF. Written as DNA, the CDR3 is TGTGCCAGCAGGTCCTTCACCGGGACAGGACCCTACAATGAGCAGTTCTTC.

V is TRBV27 and J is TRBJ2-3; D may be TRBD1 (6 bases). Trimming took off 6 bases at V and 0 bases at J, with 22 bases between the two ends. CDR3 length: 18 residues. Germline CDR1 is MNHEY and CDR2 is SMNVEV (reference sequence). For the CDR3, the DNA is TGTGCCAGCAGCGACAGGATTCCCCTTTTTCTTAGCACAGATACGCAGTATTTT. The encoded protein is CASSDRIPLFLSTDTQYF.

The genes are TRBV6-1 and TRBJ1-6, with D maybe TRBD1 (6 bases). Trimming left V 6 bases short and J 5 bases short, with 11 bases between. There are 14 residues in the CDR3. Looked up from germline, CDR1 is MNHNS and CDR2 is SASEGT. CDR3 in DNA: TGTGCCAGCAGGGGGGCATCCGATAATTCACCCCTCCACTTT. Residues: CASRGASDNSPLHF.

The sample holds one count of this clone. A read error may produce the germline difference seen at one junction end. The V and J genes are TRBV5-6 and TRBJ2-3; TRBD2 is a possible D gene (7 bases). This CDR3 region has 12 residues. Germline V gene sequence: CDR1 SGHDT, CDR2 YYEEEE. For the CDR3, the DNA is TGTGCCAGCAGCTGGCACGAGGGGGGGGACAATTTT. The encoded protein is CASSWHEGGDNF.

The chain carries TRBV5-1 and TRBJ2-7; possibly TRBD2 for D (6 bases). Germline CDR1 is SGHRS and CDR2 is YFSETQ. The CDR3 loop spans 15 amino acids. Deletions cut 1 base from V and 6 bases from J, with 17 bases between. The CDR3 nucleotides are TGCGCCAGCAGCTTGACCGGGACTTCCCTCTCCGAGCAGTACGTC. This codes for CASSLTGTSLSEQYV.

This clone was picked up one time. The rearrangement joins TRBV2 to TRBJ2-2, with a weak D call TRBD1 (5 bases). CDR1 SNHLY and CDR2 FYNNEI come from the germline V gene. The CDR3 is 16 amino acids. The V and J ends lost 11 bases and 8 bases respectively, with 27 bases between them. Here the CDR3 DNA reads TGTGCCTACTATCCGACCAGGTTGGACAAAGTAGGGGAGCTGTTTTTT. It is translated as CAYYPTRLDKVGELFF.

V usage is TRBV5-1 and J usage is TRBJ2-2; TRBD2 aligns across 8 bases. V lost 4 bases to trimming and J lost 4 bases; unmatched junction nucleotides: 6. CDR1 SGHRS and CDR2 YFSETQ come from the germline V gene. This CDR3 has 15 residues. This CDR3 reads CASSRGGAGTGELFF. In nucleotides, the CDR3 is TGCGCCAGCAGCCGGGGGGGCGCTGGCACCGGGGAGCTGTTTTTT.

The gene calls are TRBV6-5 and TRBJ2-7; possibly TRBD1 for D (6 bases). The germline V gene has CDR1 MNHEY and CDR2 SVGAGI. The CDR3 consists of 13 residues. Deletions cut 2 bases from V and 4 bases from J, with 9 bases between. The CDR3 spells CASSYQTGYEQYV. The DNA of the CDR3 is TGTGCCAGCAGTTACCAAACAGGGTACGAGCAGTACGTC.

This clone appeared a few times. The chain has TRBV5-1 and TRBJ2-5; 9 bases are a match to TRBD1. J gave up 5 bases and V 4 bases, and 15 bases lay outside the gene matches. The CDR3 is 17 amino acids. Germline assignment: CDR1 SGHRS and CDR2 YFSETQ. The CDR3 loop is CASSTSGDRARKETQYF. CDR3 DNA sequence: TGCGCCAGCAGCACCAGTGGGGACAGGGCGAGGAAGGAGACCCAGTACTTC.

V is TRBV27 and J is TRBJ2-3; 13 bases align to TRBD2. The J segment lost 2 bases and the V segment lost 3 bases, leaving 2 bases of the junction unmatched. The CDR3 totals 16 residues. In germline, CDR1 is MNHEY, CDR2 SMNVEV (reference sequence). The CDR3 spells CASSLGLAGFTDTQYF. CDR3 nucleotides: TGTGCCAGCAGTTTGGGACTAGCGGGGTTCACAGATACGCAGTATTTT.

This clone has only one observation. The chain combines TRBV5-4 with TRBJ1-2; D is uncertain. The germline CDR1 and CDR2 sequences are SGHNT and YYREEE (reference sequence). The ends were cut back, 0 bases at V and 2 bases at J, with 17 bases in the middle. The CDR3 runs 17 residues. The CDR3, as DNA: TGTGCCAGCAGCTTGGCCGGTGCGGGGAGTGTGAACTATGGCTACACCTTC. Translated: CASSLAGAGSVNYGYTF.

The rearrangement joins TRBV5-1 to TRBJ2-1; 9 bases agree with TRBD2. Germline CDR1 reads SGHRS; CDR2 reads YFSETQ. The ends lost 2 bases at V and 8 bases at J; junction bases unmatched: 11. This CDR3 region has 16 residues. DNA for the CDR3: TGCGCCAGCAGCTTCGGGGTAGCGGGGGAAGAGTATGAGCAGTTCTTC. Translated: CASSFGVAGEEYEQFF.

This clone has just a few counts. V usage is TRBV5-1 and J usage is TRBJ2-1, with D tentatively TRBD2 (5 bases). CDR3 length: 16 residues. Per germline, CDR1 SGHRS and CDR2 YFSETQ. The germline V and J ends were trimmed by 8 bases and 8 bases, with 26 bases remaining between them. CDR3 in DNA: TGCGCCAGAGACACACACCCAAAGCGGACCTTTGATGAGCAGTTCTTC. It translates to CARDTHPKRTFDEQFF.

The V and J genes are TRBV28 and TRBJ2-1; the match to TRBD2 covers 13 bases. The CDR3 covers 16 residues. V was clipped by 3 bases and J by 2 bases; unmatched bases: 1. Germline values: CDR1 MDHEN, CDR2 SYDVKM. CDR3 bases: TGTGCCAGCAGTTTGGGACTAGCGGGGACCTACAATGAGCAGTTCTTC. Amino acid sequence: CASSLGLAGTYNEQFF.

Comment on this clone: Other DNA sequences from this sample encode an identical CDR3 as well. CDR3 sequence reads: CASSLQTSYEQYV. CDR3 in DNA: TGTGCCAGCAGCTTACAGACATCCTACGAGCAGTACGTC. This chain uses TRBV11-2 with TRBJ2-7; D gene unclear. Trimming pared 2 bases from V and 1 base from J, leaving 6 bases between. The CDR3 extends over 13 amino acids. Germline V gene lookup returns CDR1 SGHAT and CDR2 FQNNGV.

On this clone: Other DNA sequences from this sample encode an identical CDR3 as well. This chain links TRBV6-4 with TRBJ2-1, with 7 nucleotides matching TRBD1. The V gene's germline CDR1 is MRHNA and CDR2 SNTAGT. V lost 9 bases to trimming and J lost 4 bases; unmatched junction nucleotides: 9. The CDR3 is made up of 14 amino acids. The CDR3 coding sequence is TGTGCCAGTGGATCCCCGGGACAGTACAATGAGCAGTTCTTC. It codes for CASGSPGQYNEQFF.

V and J are TRBV6-4 and TRBJ2-3; 9 bases are shared with TRBD2. Trimming cost V 5 bases and J 5 bases; bases outside gene matches: 2. Germline V CDR1 and CDR2: MRHNA, SNTAGT. The CDR3 runs to 13 residues. The CDR3 DNA is TGTGCCAGCAGTATAGCGGGGGAAGATACGCAGTATTTT. Protein: CASSIAGEDTQYF.

This chain uses TRBV1 with TRBJ1-1. TRBV1 is reported as a pseudogene. The CDR3 sequence is 15 residues long. The CDR3 region is CTSSQEDRGRTEAFF. As DNA, the CDR3 is TGCACCAGCAGCCAAGAGGACCGGGGGAGGACTGAAGCTTTCTTT.

By share of the sample, this clone is large. The chain links TRBV29-1 to TRBJ2-3, with 8 bases identical to TRBD2. Per the germline V gene, CDR1 is SQVTM and CDR2 is ANQGSEA. This CDR3 region has 16 residues. Trimming removed 6 bases from V and 1 base from J; junction bases left unmatched: 12. CDR3: CSVPPAGGQRTDTQYF. DNA of the CDR3: TGCAGCGTCCCACCGGCGGGGGGACAACGCACAGATACGCAGTATTTT.

The rearrangement links TRBV7-9 to TRBJ2-5; TRBD1 agrees at 7 bases. The length of the CDR3 is 15 residues. Germline V gives CDR1 SEHNR, CDR2 FQNEAQ (reference sequence). Germline trimming cut 3 bases from V and 3 bases from J; bases unmatched to any gene: 7. The CDR3 DNA sequence: TGTGCCAGCAGCTTCCCCTTGCAGGGGGAAGAGACCCAGTACTTC. Translating it yields CASSFPLQGEETQYF.

This chain connects TRBV15 to TRBJ2-1; weak D call: TRBD1 (5 bases). Germline V gene sequence: CDR1 LNHNV, CDR2 YYDKDF (reference sequence). The CDR3 runs 14 residues. V gave up 4 bases and J gave up 3 bases, with 10 bases separating them. The CDR3 nucleotides are TGTGCCACCAGCAATGGTGACAGCTACAATGAGCAGTTCTTC. The encoded protein is CATSNGDSYNEQFF.

The J gene is TRBJ2-3, the V gene TRBV28; 9 nucleotides agree with TRBD2. Looked up from germline, CDR1 is MDHEN and CDR2 is SYDVKM. The CDR3 runs to 15 residues. J lost 8 bases, V lost 3 bases, and 9 bases had no gene match. The CDR3 loop reads CASSFDSGGKGTQYF. In DNA, the CDR3 is TGTGCCAGCAGTTTTGACAGCGGGGGGAAAGGTACGCAGTATTTT.